This TCR beta chain was sequenced in a study of PD-1 blockade in mismatch repair-deficient tumors. At the level of the study: Patients had over 10 mismatch repair-deficient cancer types, all previously treated and progressing.

CDR1 LNHDA and CDR2 SQIVND come from the germline V gene (reference sequence). The trim removed 5 bases at V and 4 bases at J, leaving 8 bases unmatched. The length of the CDR3 is 16 residues. TCRdb's copy holds only in-frame clones and misses some; the assay was immunoSEQ multiplex PCR. The sample lists thousands of clones, about four fifths occurring once. The time point denotes: archival surgical resection tumor tissue. TCR sequencing covered a few patients who responded to pembrolizumab. Archival surgical resections supplied tumor tissue from the three responding patients. The origin of this receptor is an adult with mismatch repair-deficient cancer. This sample comprised primary tumor tissue, obtained from a patient treated with pembrolizumab. The chain carries TRBV19 and TRBJ2-7; 13 nucleotides match TRBD2. CDR3 in DNA: TGTGCCAGTAGTGCCGGGACTAGCGGGAACAGGTACGAGCAGTACTTC. Residues: CASSAGTSGNRYEQYF.